This passage covers 8 T cell receptor beta chains from one sample sequenced in a study of cytomegalovirus exposure and HLA in healthy donors. The repertoire was sequenced with immunoSEQ multiplex PCR; TCRdb's copy has only in-frame clones and lacks some. The sample consists of 90,000 or so clones, around 85% of them appearing once. The sequenced sample was PBMCs. These receptors all come from a man aged 18-30 years in good health and CMV-seropositive.

The rearrangement joins TRBV5-1 to TRBJ2-7; 9 nucleotides agree with TRBD2. Unmatched junction bases numbered 14, after V lost 6 bases and J lost 1 base. CDR1 and CDR2 from the germline V gene are SGHRS and YFSETQ. The CDR3 length is 17 residues. The chain's CDR3 is CASIPQPSSGTSYEQYV. In nucleotides, the CDR3 is TGCGCCAGCATACCTCAGCCCTCTAGCGGGACATCCTACGAGCAGTACGTC.

This chain uses TRBV13 with TRBJ2-5; D is unresolved. Between the trimmed V and J ends, which lost 6 bases and 1 base, there was a span of 9 bases. CDR3 length: 13 amino acids. Germline loops: CDR1 PRHDT, CDR2 FYEKMQ (reference sequence). The CDR3 here is CASRADFQETQYF. Written as DNA, the CDR3 is TGTGCCAGCAGGGCAGACTTCCAAGAGACCCAGTACTTC.

This chain joins TRBV4-1 and TRBJ2-5, with D possibly being TRBD1 (5 bases). The CDR3 sequence is 15 residues long. Trimming removed 0 bases at V and 5 bases at J, with 13 bases between. The V gene's germline CDR1 is MGHRA and CDR2 YSYEKL. The CDR3: CASSQEGRVFETQYF. CDR3 bases: TGCGCCAGCAGCCAAGAGGGCAGGGTTTTCGAGACCCAGTACTTC.

This chain connects TRBV6-5 to TRBJ1-5; D remains ambiguous. Between the trimmed V and J ends, which lost 3 bases and 1 base, there was a span of 10 bases. The CDR3 extends over 15 amino acids. The germline V gene has CDR1 MNHEY and CDR2 SVGAGI. The CDR3 here is CASSYSVSSNQPQHF. In nucleotides, the CDR3 is TGTGCCAGCAGTTATAGCGTTTCAAGCAATCAGCCCCAGCATTTT.

The chain employs TRBV4-1 and TRBJ2-3, with a possible D match to TRBD1 (6 bases). The CDR3 is made up of 15 amino acids. V lost 4 bases and J 0 bases, leaving 11 bases between the germline ends. Germline CDR1 MGHRA, CDR2 YSYEKL. In DNA, the CDR3 is TGCGCCAGCAGCCGCCCGGGACACAGCACAGATACGCAGTATTTT. Protein: CASSRPGHSTDTQYF.

This rearrangement joins TRBV14 to TRBJ1-2; a possible D gene is TRBD1 (5 bases). Between the trimmed V and J ends, which lost 3 bases and 4 bases, there was a span of 15 bases. The CDR3 length is 15 residues. The germline gives CDR1 SGHDN, CDR2 FVKESK. The CDR3 region has the DNA TGTGCCAGCAGCCAGGGACCGGGGGGGAGCTATGGCTACACCTTC. The encoded protein is CASSQGPGGSYGYTF.

V usage is TRBV11-2 and J usage is TRBJ1-5, with 7 bases identical to TRBD1. Trimming removed 2 bases from V and 7 bases from J; junction bases left unmatched: 8. Germline CDR1 SGHAT, CDR2 FQNNGV. The CDR3 runs 15 residues. The CDR3 DNA reads as TGTGCCAGCAGCTTATCGGGACAGAAAAACCAGCCCCAGCATTTT. Amino acid sequence: CASSLSGQKNQPQHF.

The chain is built from TRBV18 and TRBJ2-1; TRBD1 matches at 9 bases. V lost 2 bases, J lost 8 bases, and 7 bases stayed unmatched. The length of the CDR3 is 15 residues. CDR1 and CDR2 from the germline V gene are KGHSH and LQKENI. The CDR3 nucleotides read TGTGCCAGCTCACCAAGGGGGACAGGGCGCGATGAGCAGTTCTTC. Its protein product is CASSPRGTGRDEQFF.